The 17 T cell receptor beta chains given below trace back to one sample, sequenced in a study of patients and donors after allogeneic stem cell transplantation. TCRdb called the RT-PCR reads again in MiXCR, with one record for every CDR3 protein. The sample shows about 57,000 distinct CDR3 sequences, less than 15% of them seen only once. The specimen was blood, either unsorted or a sorted T cell fraction (not recorded which). The receptors shown here come from a human donor who was either an allogeneic HSCT recipient or a stem cell or donor lymphocyte infusion donor (not recorded which). It is not recorded whose cells these are; they may come from a transplant donor.

This chain joins TRBV5-1 and TRBJ2-7; D could derive from TRBD1 or TRBD2 (5 bases each). Per the germline V gene, CDR1 is SGHRS and CDR2 is YFSETQ. The V gene lost 2 bases and the J gene lost 0 bases, with 12 bases spanning the gap. This CDR3 is built from 15 residues. The CDR3 loop is CASSFRDGASYEQYF. In nucleotides, the CDR3 is TGCGCCAGCAGCTTTCGAGACGGGGCCTCCTACGAGCAGTACTTC.

A few counts support this clonotype. The chain is built from TRBV20-1 and TRBJ1-3; 7 nucleotides align to TRBD1. The CDR3 is made up of 16 amino acids. The trim removed 3 bases at V and 4 bases at J, leaving 12 bases unmatched. The germline CDR1 and CDR2 sequences are DFQATT and SNEGSKA (reference sequence). The CDR3 is CSASQPLRGKGNTIYF. CDR3 sequence (DNA): TGCAGTGCTAGTCAACCACTCAGGGGGAAGGGAAACACCATATATTTT.

The chain combines TRBV18 with TRBJ2-2, with TRBD2 identical over 7 bases. The CDR3 extends over 16 amino acids. Germline CDR1 KGHSH, CDR2 LQKENI. Trimming at V came to 0 bases and at J to 2 bases, leaving 3 bases not matched to a gene. CDR3 nucleotides: TGTGCCAGCTCACCACCCATAGCGGGTAACACCGGGGAGCTGTTTTTT. Translating gives CASSPPIAGNTGELFF. Drawing the rest from reference TRBV18 and TRBJ2-2, the complete variable domain is NAGVMQNPRHLVRRRGQEARLRCSPMKGHSHVYWYRQLPEEGLKFMVYLQKENIIDESGMPKERFSAEFPKEGPSILRIQQVVRGDSAAYFCASSPPIAGNTGELFFGEGSRLTVL.

This clonotype was seen only a few times. V and J are TRBV20-1 and TRBJ2-7; perhaps TRBD2 as D (5 bases). This CDR3 is built from 10 residues. Germline CDR1 is DFQATT and CDR2 is SNEGSKA (reference sequence). V dropped 6 bases and J dropped 6 bases, with 9 bases sitting between them. The chain's CDR3 is CSAITSEQYF. CDR3 DNA: TGCAGTGCCATAACTAGCGAGCAGTACTTC.

Many counts were recorded for this clonotype. The chain has TRBV5-1 and TRBJ1-2; D unclear. This CDR3 is 11 amino acids long. The ends were cut back, 4 bases at V and 13 bases at J, with 14 bases in the middle. Germline loops: CDR1 SGHRS, CDR2 YFSETQ. CDR3 sequence (DNA): TGCGCCAGCAGCGGCCAGTCTGGATTCACCTTC. Translating it yields CASSGQSGFTF. The entire variable domain, with the rest obtained from reference TRBV5-1 and TRBJ1-2, is as follows: KAGVTQTPRYLIKTRGQQVTLSCSPISGHRSVSWYQQTPGQGLQFLFEYFSETQRNKGNFPGRFSGRQFSNSRSEMNVSTLELGDSALYLCASSGQSGFTFGSGTRLTVV.

The V gene is TRBV27, the J gene TRBJ1-2; perhaps TRBD1 as D (5 bases). V was pared by 5 bases and J by 3 bases, with 10 bases between. This CDR3 comprises 13 residues. The germline V gene has CDR1 MNHEY and CDR2 SMNVEV (reference sequence). The CDR3: CASSDPGHYGYTF. In DNA, the CDR3 is TGTGCCAGCAGTGATCCAGGGCACTATGGCTACACCTTC.

The rearrangement links TRBV3-1 to TRBJ1-4; no firm D call. The CDR3 is 14 residues long. V was clipped by 0 bases and J by 12 bases, with 14 bases between them. The germline V gene encodes CDR1 LGHDT and CDR2 YNNKEL (reference sequence). The chain's CDR3 is CASSQEDPTQELFF. CDR3 DNA sequence: TGTGCCAGCAGCCAAGAGGACCCCACGCAGGAACTGTTTTTT.

The chain has TRBV2 and TRBJ2-1; 11 nucleotides align to TRBD2. Germline V gene lookup returns CDR1 SNHLY and CDR2 FYNNEI. The CDR3 contains 15 residues. The ends lost 6 bases at V and 6 bases at J; junction bases unmatched: 7. The CDR3 DNA follows: TGTGCCAGCAGGGAAACTAGCGGGAGCCCCAATGAGCAGTTCTTC. Protein: CASRETSGSPNEQFF.

This clonotype has ten or more counts. The chain carries TRBV11-2 and TRBJ1-4, with D tentatively TRBD1 (6 bases). The V gene lost 5 bases and the J gene lost 6 bases, with 16 bases spanning the gap. The CDR3 contains 15 residues. Germline loops: CDR1 SGHAT, CDR2 FQNNGV. The CDR3 sequence is CASSMLGGEYEKLFF. The CDR3 DNA follows: TGTGCCAGCAGCATGCTGGGGGGCGAGTATGAAAAACTGTTTTTT.

The chain recombines TRBV7-2 with TRBJ2-1; D is possibly TRBD2 (6 bases). The CDR3 length is 13 residues. V was trimmed by 5 bases and J by 4 bases, leaving 9 bases between them. Germline V CDR1 and CDR2: SGHTA, FQGNSA. This chain's CDR3 is CASSRLGYNEQFF. DNA of the CDR3: TGTGCCAGCAGCCGACTAGGTTACAATGAGCAGTTCTTC.

The chain has TRBV2 and TRBJ1-2; D remains unclear. V gave up 6 bases and J gave up 0 bases, with 11 bases separating them. CDR1 is SNHLY and CDR2 is FYNNEI in the germline V gene. CDR3 length equals 14 residues. In nucleotides, the CDR3 is TGTGCCAGCAGAGAGGCGGTAGCTAACTATGGCTACACCTTC. Translated: CASREAVANYGYTF.

A few counts support this clonotype. The chain employs TRBV7-8 and TRBJ2-1; the match to TRBD2 covers 15 bases. With V trimmed by 2 bases and J by 9 bases, 5 bases remained unmatched. The CDR3 covers 16 residues. Per germline, CDR1 SGHVS and CDR2 FQNEAQ. CDR3 nucleotides: TGTGCCAGCAGCTTAACAGGACTAGCGGGAGGGTCTGAGCAGTTCTTC. It encodes CASSLTGLAGGSEQFF.

This clonotype was observed many times. The chain links TRBV29-1 to TRBJ1-5; TRBD1 is a possible D gene (6 bases). Per the germline V gene, CDR1 is SQVTM and CDR2 is ANQGSEA. V was pared by 4 bases and J by 3 bases, with 10 bases between. The CDR3 spans 13 residues. The CDR3 DNA follows: TGCAGCGTTGCCGGGGGCGACAATCAGCCCCAGCATTTT. Translated, it gives CSVAGGDNQPQHF.

This clonotype has a count of ten or more. V and J are TRBV27 and TRBJ1-1; weak D call: TRBD1 (5 bases). This CDR3 spans 14 amino acids. Per germline, CDR1 MNHEY and CDR2 SMNVEV (reference sequence). V shed 7 bases and J shed 3 bases, with 15 bases lying between them. In DNA form, the CDR3 reads TGTGCCAGCACCTTTTTGGGAGGGGACACTGAAGCTTTCTTT. It specifies CASTFLGGDTEAFF.

The gene calls are TRBV19 and TRBJ1-4; the D gene is possibly TRBD1 (5 bases). Germline V gives CDR1 LNHDA, CDR2 SQIVND (reference sequence). Trimming removed 8 bases from V and 0 bases from J, with 16 bases in between. The CDR3 is 16 residues long. DNA for the CDR3: TGTGCCAGTTGGGGACCGGGAGGTACAACTAATGAAAAACTGTTTTTT. This translates into CASWGPGGTTNEKLFF.

V gene TRBV5-1 combines with J gene TRBJ2-7; a possible D gene is TRBD1 (5 bases). The germline V and J ends were trimmed by 1 base and 6 bases, with 23 bases remaining between them. This CDR3 has 17 amino acids. Germline V gene data show CDR1 as SGHRS and CDR2 as YFSETQ. In nucleotides, the CDR3 is TGCGCCAGCAGCTTGTTTGGAGTTGGGCAGGGATCAGGCGAGCAGTACTTC. It yields the protein CASSLFGVGQGSGEQYF.

V gene TRBV7-3 combines with J gene TRBJ2-7; possibly TRBD2 for D (6 bases). Germline CDR1 reads SGHTA; CDR2 reads FQGTGA. This CDR3 has 13 residues. The V end lost 2 bases, the J end lost 6 bases, and 11 bases lay between the germline ends. CDR3 in amino acids: CASSLGRTSEQYF. DNA for the CDR3: TGTGCCAGCAGCTTAGGGAGGACGAGCGAGCAGTACTTC.